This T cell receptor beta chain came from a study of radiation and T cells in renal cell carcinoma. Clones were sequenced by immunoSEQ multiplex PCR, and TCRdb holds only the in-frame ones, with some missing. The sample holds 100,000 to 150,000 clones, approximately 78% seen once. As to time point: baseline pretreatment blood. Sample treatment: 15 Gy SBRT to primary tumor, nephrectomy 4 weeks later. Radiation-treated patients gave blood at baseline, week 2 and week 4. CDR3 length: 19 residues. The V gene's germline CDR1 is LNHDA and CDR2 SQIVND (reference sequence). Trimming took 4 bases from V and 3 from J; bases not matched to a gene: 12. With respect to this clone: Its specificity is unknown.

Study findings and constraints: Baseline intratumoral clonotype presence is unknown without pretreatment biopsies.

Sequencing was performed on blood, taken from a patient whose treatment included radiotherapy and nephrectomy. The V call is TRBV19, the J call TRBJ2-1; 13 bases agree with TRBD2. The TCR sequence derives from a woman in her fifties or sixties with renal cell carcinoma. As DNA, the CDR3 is TGTGCCAGTAGTAGGGCCGGGACTAGCGGGAACCCCGGCTACAATGAGCAGTTCTTC. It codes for CASSRAGTSGNPGYNEQFF.